The text below deals with one T cell receptor (beta chain). No antigen is known for it. Primers: 60 Vbeta forward and 13 Jbeta reverse. Profiled with immunoSEQ multiplex PCR; TCRdb holds only in-frame clones, not every one. Here the sample spans roughly 200,000 clones, under 85% being singletons. The source of the sample is a study of cytomegalovirus exposure and HLA in healthy donors. Study results and limitations: Serostatus for CMV was the only available immune exposure information.

Sequencing input: PBMCs. This sequence originates from a man in his fifties in good health and CMV-seronegative.

This CDR3 reads CASSPQRVQGGSQPQHF. Here the CDR3 DNA reads TGTGCCAGCTCACCACAGAGGGTACAGGGCGGGAGTCAGCCCCAGCATTTT. The chain recombines TRBV18 with TRBJ1-5; D perhaps matches TRBD1 (6 bases). The CDR3 runs 17 residues. The V and J ends lost 1 base and 6 bases respectively, with 19 bases between them. Germline loops: CDR1 KGHSH, CDR2 LQKENI.